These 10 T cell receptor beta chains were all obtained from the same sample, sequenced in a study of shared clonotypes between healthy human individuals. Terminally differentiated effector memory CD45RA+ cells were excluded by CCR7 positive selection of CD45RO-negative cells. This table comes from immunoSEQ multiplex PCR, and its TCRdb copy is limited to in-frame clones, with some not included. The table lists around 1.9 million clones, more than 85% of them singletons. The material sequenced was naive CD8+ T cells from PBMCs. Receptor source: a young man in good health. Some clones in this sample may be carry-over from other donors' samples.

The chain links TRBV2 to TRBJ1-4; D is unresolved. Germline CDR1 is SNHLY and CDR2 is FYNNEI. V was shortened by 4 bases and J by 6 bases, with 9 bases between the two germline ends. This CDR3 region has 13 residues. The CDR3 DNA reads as TGTGCCAGCAGTGGTGGGGAGGATGAAAAACTGTTTTTT. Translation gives CASSGGEDEKLFF.

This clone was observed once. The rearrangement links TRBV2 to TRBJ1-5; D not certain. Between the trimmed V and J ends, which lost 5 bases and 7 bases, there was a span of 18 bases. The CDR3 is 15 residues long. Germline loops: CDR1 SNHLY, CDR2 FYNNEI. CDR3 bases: TGTGCCAGCAGTCGAGGGCCGATCACGGGGCAGCCCCAGCATTTT. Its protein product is CASSRGPITGQPQHF.

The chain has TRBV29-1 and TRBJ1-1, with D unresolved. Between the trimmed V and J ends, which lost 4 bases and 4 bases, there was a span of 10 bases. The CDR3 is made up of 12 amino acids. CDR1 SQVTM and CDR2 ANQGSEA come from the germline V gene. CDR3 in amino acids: CSVVKFITEAFF. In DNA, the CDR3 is TGCAGCGTTGTAAAGTTTATCACTGAAGCTTTCTTT. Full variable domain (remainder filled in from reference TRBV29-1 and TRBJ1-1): SAVISQKPSRDICQRGTSLTIQCQVDSQVTMMFWYRQQPGQSLTLIATANQGSEATYESGFVIDKFPISRPNLTFSTLTVSNMSPEDSSIYLCSVVKFITEAFFGQGTRLTVV.

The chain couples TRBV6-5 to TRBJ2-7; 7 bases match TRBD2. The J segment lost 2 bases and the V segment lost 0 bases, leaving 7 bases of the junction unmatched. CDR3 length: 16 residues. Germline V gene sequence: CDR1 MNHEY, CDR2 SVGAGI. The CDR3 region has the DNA TGTGCCAGCAGTTACTCTCTTGGGCTAGCGGCCTACGAGCAGTACTTC. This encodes CASSYSLGLAAYEQYF.

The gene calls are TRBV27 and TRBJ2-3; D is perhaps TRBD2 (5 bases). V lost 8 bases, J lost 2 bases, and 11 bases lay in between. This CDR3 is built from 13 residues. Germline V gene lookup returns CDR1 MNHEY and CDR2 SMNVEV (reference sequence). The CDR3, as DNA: TGTGCCAGCTCGAGGGAATTCACAGATACGCAGTATTTT. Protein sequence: CASSREFTDTQYF.

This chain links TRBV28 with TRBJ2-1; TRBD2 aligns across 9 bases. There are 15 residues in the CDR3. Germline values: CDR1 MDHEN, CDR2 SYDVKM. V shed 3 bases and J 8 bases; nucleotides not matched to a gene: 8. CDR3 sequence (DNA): TGTGCCAGCAGTTTTAGTAGCGGGAGTTTCCATGAGCAGTTCTTC. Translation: CASSFSSGSFHEQFF.

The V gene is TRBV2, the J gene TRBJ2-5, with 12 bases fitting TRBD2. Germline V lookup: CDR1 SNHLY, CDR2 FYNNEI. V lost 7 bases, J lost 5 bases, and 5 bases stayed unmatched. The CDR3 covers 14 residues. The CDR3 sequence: CASKTSGGWETQYF. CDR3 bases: TGTGCCAGCAAAACTAGCGGGGGGTGGGAGACCCAGTACTTC.

CDR3 protein: CAWSVHGIGVGPYEQYF. The DNA of the CDR3 is TGTGCCTGGAGTGTACATGGTATAGGGGTCGGGCCCTACGAGCAGTACTTC. This rearrangement joins TRBV30 to TRBJ2-7; TRBD1 might be the D (5 bases). V lost 0 bases to trimming and J lost 2 bases, with 20 bases between them. CDR1 GTSNPN and CDR2 SVGIG come from the germline V gene (reference sequence). The CDR3 has 17 residues.

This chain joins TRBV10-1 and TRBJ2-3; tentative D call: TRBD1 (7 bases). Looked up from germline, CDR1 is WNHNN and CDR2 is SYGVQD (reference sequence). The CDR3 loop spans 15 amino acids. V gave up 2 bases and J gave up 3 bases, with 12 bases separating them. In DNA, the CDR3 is TGCGCCAGCAGTGAGCTGCCAGGGGGGACAGATACGCAGTATTTT. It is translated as CASSELPGGTDTQYF.

The DNA of the CDR3 is TGTGCCAGCAGTTTATCGGACACTAGCAATCAGCCCCAGCATTTT. This encodes CASSLSDTSNQPQHF. V gene TRBV27 combines with J gene TRBJ1-5; weak D call: TRBD1 (5 bases). Germline V gene lookup returns CDR1 MNHEY and CDR2 SMNVEV (reference sequence). The length of the CDR3 is 15 residues. V lost 0 bases, J lost 0 bases, and 6 bases lay in between.